This TCR beta chain was sequenced in a study of cytomegalovirus exposure and HLA in healthy donors. Germline lookup yields CDR1 SGHNT and CDR2 YYREEE (reference sequence). With 4 bases removed from V and 8 bases from J, the gap between germline ends came to 16 bases. The CDR3 covers 14 residues. It was with 60 Vbeta and 13 Jbeta primers that the PCR ran. TCRdb keeps only in-frame clones here, not all; method: immunoSEQ multiplex PCR. This table has approximately 120,000 clones, around 84% appearing once. Sequencing was performed on PBMCs. The origin of this receptor is a woman in her 40s in good health and CMV-seronegative. V usage is TRBV5-4 and J usage is TRBJ2-1; the D gene is possibly TRBD1 (7 bases). DNA for the CDR3: TGTGCCAGCAGCCGACAGGGAGGTGGGGATGAGCAGTTCTTC. Its protein is CASSRQGGGDEQFF.